This T cell receptor (beta chain) originates from a study of blood T cells in healthy people across ages. The table lists this clonotype with a count of one. Compared with germline, one end of the junction differs, possibly owing to a read error. A J-beta primer mix and a sample-barcoded 5' primer were used in a second PCR of about 7 to 12 cycles. MiXCR, applied by TCRdb to the 5' RACE reads, yields one record per CDR3 protein. The repertoire has about 500,000 distinct CDR3 sequences, around 24% of them found once; the top ten carry less than 9%. Germline lookup yields CDR1 SEHNR and CDR2 FQNEAQ (reference sequence). The CDR3 has 12 residues. These data were also reused for a study on T cells of mothers and their children.

The material sequenced was blood. The chain is built from TRBV7-9 and TRBJ2-7; perhaps D is TRBD1 or TRBD2 (6 bases each). The receptor's source is a boy aged 5-17 years in good health. The CDR3: CASSLGPGEVRF. In DNA, the CDR3 is TGTGCCAGCAGCTTAGGTCCAGGGGAGGTGAGATTC.